This T cell receptor beta chain came from a study of T cells in Graves' hyperthyroidism and ophthalmopathy. This clonotype occurred a few times. Researchers took RNA transcripts and amplified the TCR beta CDR3 regions from them. When the TCR CDR3 underwent first-round RT-PCR, the HTBI primer set was used. TCRdb reprocessed the multiplex PCR reads via MiXCR and lists one record per CDR3 protein. The data contain roughly 640,000 distinct CDR3 sequences, about a sixth of them singletons. Ophthalmopathy patients showed a Clinical Activity Score of at least 3, NOSPECS grade of at least 4 and duration under 3 months. The CDR3 extends over 13 amino acids. Looked up from germline, CDR1 is DFQATT and CDR2 is SNEGSKA (reference sequence). V dropped 0 bases and J dropped 13 bases, with 13 bases sitting between them.

The chain couples TRBV20-1 to TRBJ1-6, with D maybe TRBD1 (5 bases). The sample consisted of blood. The source of this sequence is a woman in her 40s with Graves' ophthalmopathy. CDR3 region: CSARDRRDVPLHF. The CDR3 DNA reads TGCAGTGCTAGAGATCGCCGGGACGTCCCCCTCCACTTT.